The rows below give T cell receptor beta chains drawn from one sample of a study of patients and donors after allogeneic stem cell transplantation. TCRdb reanalysed the RT-PCR reads using MiXCR and keeps one entry per CDR3 protein. Counted here are approximately 200,000 distinct CDR3 sequences, 13% to 15% occurring once; the ten biggest clones make up around a tenth. Source material: blood, either unsorted or a sorted T cell fraction (not recorded which). Every receptor here comes from a human donor who was either an allogeneic HSCT recipient or a stem cell or donor lymphocyte infusion donor (not recorded which). It is not recorded whose cells these are; they may come from a transplant donor. Both conserved end residues are part of each CDR3. A D gene is named only where the DNA matches it firmly.

J,V,D,CDR3
TRBJ1-3,TRBV6-6,NA,CASGGGNTIYF
TRBJ1-5,TRBV3-1,TRBD1,CASSPGQGVGQPQHF
TRBJ1-5,TRBV19,TRBD1,CASRQGVYSNQPQHF
TRBJ2-3,TRBV5-1,NA,CASRNLEGGGITDTQYF
TRBJ2-7,TRBV19,TRBD2,CASRGGTYEQYF
TRBJ2-1,TRBV6-1,TRBD2,CASSHTGGQNDEQFF
TRBJ2-7,TRBV12-3/TRBV12-4,TRBD1,CASSAYRGEQYF
TRBJ2-5,TRBV12-3/TRBV12-4,NA,CASSFRGAETQYF
TRBJ1-2,TRBV20-1,NA,CSARDPSGGLGYTF
TRBJ2-6,TRBV3-1,NA,CASSQGRTSPGANVLTF
TRBJ2-1,TRBV7-2,NA,CASSLESAVLGNEQFF
TRBJ2-5,TRBV12-3/TRBV12-4,NA,CASSLTETQYF
TRBJ2-5,TRBV24-1,TRBD1,CATSDHSGGQETQYF
TRBJ1-3,TRBV6-2/TRBV6-3,TRBD1,CASWDSPGNTIYF
TRBJ1-3,TRBV7-9,NA,CASSLIVLLEDTIYF
TRBJ1-2,TRBV2,TRBD1,CASRPGGPNYGYTF
TRBJ1-6,TRBV5-1,NA,CASSHGQNNSPLHF
TRBJ1-5,TRBV4-3,NA,CASSQDSLNQPQHF
TRBJ1-1,TRBV7-3,TRBD1,CASSMTGGNTEAFF
TRBJ2-1,TRBV11-3,NA,CASSLVRDGSEQFF
TRBJ1-1,TRBV4-1,NA,CASSQVGIGTEAFF
TRBJ2-7,TRBV20-1,TRBD1,CSAIGGTGSSYEQYF
TRBJ1-1,TRBV12-3/TRBV12-4,NA,CASSADRVSEAFF
TRBJ2-5,TRBV20-1,TRBD2,CSARTSRAVQETQYF
TRBJ2-5,TRBV20-1,TRBD2,CSARALAGRMETQYF
TRBJ2-5,TRBV18,NA,CASSLARQGETQYF
TRBJ2-6,TRBV7-8,NA,CASSLSRVSGANVLTF
TRBJ2-1,TRBV7-2,TRBD1,CASCGQENYNEQFF
TRBJ2-7,TRBV12-5,TRBD2,CASGLPLLLAGGPLSSYEQYF
TRBJ1-3,TRBV4-2,NA,CASSQGRGNTIYF
TRBJ2-7,TRBV6-1,TRBD1,CASKKDRARYEQYF
TRBJ2-1,TRBV7-2,TRBD2,CASSLAVRVHNEQFF
TRBJ2-3,TRBV19,NA,CASTRGRAQYF
TRBJ1-6,TRBV2,NA,CASSAGASYNSPLHF
TRBJ2-1,TRBV20-1,NA,CSARGGASSYNEQFF
TRBJ2-1,TRBV20-1,TRBD2,CSARDLAGNNEQFF
TRBJ1-3,TRBV29-1,TRBD1,CSVGQGVRNTIYF
TRBJ1-3,TRBV4-3,NA,CASSDSSGNTIYF
TRBJ2-1,TRBV20-1,NA,CSAIPPAGPLYEQFF
TRBJ2-2,TRBV5-6,TRBD1,CASSSDRGRAGELFF
TRBJ1-5,TRBV7-2,NA,CASSLGGRSSNQPQHF
TRBJ1-4,TRBV5-1,NA,CASTRAGRGEKLFF
TRBJ2-1,TRBV20-1,TRBD2,CSANRDYSMSSYNEQFF
TRBJ1-6,TRBV5-1,TRBD1,CASSLDGQDNSPLHF
TRBJ2-1,TRBV5-1,NA,CASSLGLAYEQFF
TRBJ2-1,TRBV4-2,NA,CASVPGGASVSYNEQFF
TRBJ2-2,TRBV10-3,TRBD1,CAINGQGAGGELFF
TRBJ1-1,TRBV20-1,TRBD1,CSASYTGVMNTEAFF
TRBJ1-2,TRBV12-3/TRBV12-4,TRBD1,CASSRTGGTYGYTF
TRBJ1-5,TRBV7-8,NA,CASSKQQGYSNQPQHF
TRBJ1-2,TRBV29-1,NA,CSVHQGNYGYTF